The 18 T cell receptor beta chains given below trace back to one sample, sequenced in a study of T cells after posttransplantation cyclophosphamide. The data were produced by immunoSEQ multiplex PCR, yet TCRdb's version contains in-frame clones alone and is incomplete. The data show about 42,000 clones, 90% seen once. Cyclophosphamide on days +3 and +4 followed busulfan-fludarabine conditioning and a marrow graft. Sequenced material: PBMCs, taken about 62 days after allogeneic stem cell transplant with posttransplant cyclophosphamide. The source is a male patient aged 60-70 years who received an allogeneic stem cell transplant from a related donor and was CMV-positive. The graft donor may have given rise to some T cells.

This clone has a handful of counts. The chain employs TRBV28 and TRBJ1-3; no clear D. Germline CDR1 MDHEN, CDR2 SYDVKM. CDR3 length: 15 amino acids. V lost 7 bases and J 1 base, leaving 14 bases between the germline ends. The CDR3 DNA is TGTGCCAGCACCCCCCCTGGGAGGTCTGGAAACACCATATATTTT. It yields the protein CASTPPGRSGNTIYF.

The chain joins TRBV19 to TRBJ1-5; 7 positions agree with TRBD1. CDR1 is LNHDA, CDR2 SQIVND, per germline (reference sequence). V gave up 3 bases and J gave up 2 bases; unmatched junction bases: 10. CDR3 length equals 17 residues. The CDR3 DNA follows: TGTGCCAGTAGTATCCGAACTACAGGGGCGGGCAATCAGCCCCAGCATTTT. Translating gives CASSIRTTGAGNQPQHF.

This chain uses TRBV6-1 with TRBJ1-3, with unresolved D. Germline V gene sequence: CDR1 MNHNS, CDR2 SASEGT. The CDR3 runs to 14 residues. V lost 6 bases and J 0 bases, leaving 9 bases between the germline ends. The CDR3, as DNA: TGTGCCAGCAGGATATTGAGCTCTGGAAACACCATATATTTT. This encodes CASRILSSGNTIYF.

V is TRBV9 and J is TRBJ1-3; TRBD1 matches at 8 bases. Per germline, CDR1 SGDLS and CDR2 YYNGEE. After removal of 4 bases from V and 4 bases from J, the junction contained 10 bases not matched to a gene. The CDR3 spans 16 residues. The CDR3 bases are TGTGCCAGCAGCATAGACAGGGGATCGACAGGAAACACCATATATTTT. Residues: CASSIDRGSTGNTIYF. The full variable domain, with the rest looked up from reference TRBV9 and TRBJ1-3, is DSGVTQTPKHLITATGQRVTLRCSPRSGDLSVYWYQQSLDQGLQFLIQYYNGEERAKGNILERFSAQQFPDLHSELNLSSLELGDSALYFCASSIDRGSTGNTIYFGEGSWLTVV.

V is TRBV6-1 and J is TRBJ2-3, with a possible D match to TRBD2 (5 bases). CDR1 is MNHNS, CDR2 SASEGT, per germline. V lost 7 bases and J 4 bases, leaving 12 bases between the germline ends. This CDR3 is built from 13 residues. DNA for the CDR3: TGTGCCAGCACGAGGGTTGGGGCAGATACGCAGTATTTT. This codes for CASTRVGADTQYF.

The chain has TRBV2 and TRBJ2-3; 7 nucleotides align to TRBD2. J gave up 2 bases and V 6 bases, and 8 bases lay outside the gene matches. Per germline, CDR1 SNHLY and CDR2 FYNNEI. This CDR3 comprises 15 residues. CDR3 region: CASRKDGGYTDTQYF. CDR3 nucleotides: TGTGCCAGCAGGAAAGACGGGGGGTACACAGATACGCAGTATTTT.

The chain combines TRBV4-1 with TRBJ2-7; 12 positions match TRBD1. V was pared by 3 bases and J by 7 bases, with 7 bases of the junction left unmatched. The CDR3 is 15 amino acids. Germline V gives CDR1 MGHRA, CDR2 YSYEKL. The CDR3, as DNA: TGCGCCAGCAGCCAGGCGGGACAGGGGGCAAGGGAGCAGTACTTC. Protein: CASSQAGQGAREQYF.

This chain uses TRBV5-1 with TRBJ1-6; perhaps TRBD1 as D (6 bases). V was pared by 4 bases and J by 6 bases, with 14 bases between. The CDR3 length is 15 residues. Germline V gives CDR1 SGHRS, CDR2 YFSETQ. The CDR3 bases are TGCGCCAGCAGCACCTTGGGGGCTACTAATTCACCCCTCCACTTT. Translation gives CASSTLGATNSPLHF.

This clone was detected only once. The chain combines TRBV27 with TRBJ1-4, with no clear D. There are 14 residues in the CDR3. With 6 bases removed from V and 4 bases from J, the gap between germline ends came to 12 bases. The V gene's germline CDR1 is MNHEY and CDR2 SMNVEV (reference sequence). The CDR3 spells CASRRSGNNEKLFF. The CDR3 bases are TGTGCCAGCAGGAGGTCGGGAAATAATGAAAAACTGTTTTTT.

The gene calls are TRBV4-1 and TRBJ1-5; D unresolved. V shed 3 bases and J shed 1 base, with 10 bases lying between them. Germline CDR1 is MGHRA and CDR2 is YSYEKL. This CDR3 contains 15 residues. CDR3 region: CASSQVQASNQPQHF. CDR3 in DNA: TGCGCCAGCAGCCAGGTGCAGGCAAGCAATCAGCCCCAGCATTTT.

This chain uses TRBV2 with TRBJ2-6; the match to TRBD1 covers 7 bases. Trimming cost V 3 bases and J 0 bases; bases outside gene matches: 2. CDR3 length: 16 amino acids. Germline V CDR1 and CDR2: SNHLY, FYNNEI. The CDR3 reads CASSDGTASGANVLTF. CDR3 DNA sequence: TGTGCCAGCAGTGATGGGACAGCCTCTGGGGCCAACGTCCTGACTTTC.

This clone has just one count. CDR3 sequence (DNA): TGTGCCAGCAGGAATGAACGGGGGGGGCTCAATGAGCAGTTCTTC. It encodes CASRNERGGLNEQFF. This sequence joins TRBV7-8 and TRBJ2-1, with 8 nucleotides matching TRBD2. V shed 6 bases, J shed 6 bases, and the junction held 10 bases outside the gene matches. Per germline, CDR1 SGHVS and CDR2 FQNEAQ. The CDR3 extends over 15 amino acids.

The chain uses TRBV5-1 and TRBJ2-7; D not resolved. The germline V gene encodes CDR1 SGHRS and CDR2 YFSETQ. The CDR3 spans 8 residues. V was cut by 3 bases and J by 13 bases, with 5 bases left in between. CDR3 bases: TGCGCCAGCAGCTCACACTACGTC. Its protein is CASSSHYV.

CDR3 sequence: CASSLHPRGVTDTQYF. In DNA form, the CDR3 reads TGTGCCAGCAGCCTCCACCCACGGGGGGTTACAGATACGCAGTATTTT. The genes are TRBV9 and TRBJ2-3; the match to TRBD2 covers 7 bases. The germline gives CDR1 SGDLS, CDR2 YYNGEE. This CDR3 contains 16 residues. V lost 4 bases and J lost 3; bases outside the gene matches: 11. The full variable domain, with the rest looked up from reference TRBV9 and TRBJ2-3, is DSGVTQTPKHLITATGQRVTLRCSPRSGDLSVYWYQQSLDQGLQFLIQYYNGEERAKGNILERFSAQQFPDLHSELNLSSLELGDSALYFCASSLHPRGVTDTQYFGPGTRLTVL.

The J gene is TRBJ1-2, the V gene TRBV6-1; D uncertain. Germline loops: CDR1 MNHNS, CDR2 SASEGT. CDR3 length equals 12 residues. V shed 0 bases and J shed 10 bases, with 9 bases lying between them. DNA for the CDR3: TGTGCCAGCAGTGAAGCGCAGCGTAACTACACCTTC. Its protein is CASSEAQRNYTF.

The chain links TRBV12-5 to TRBJ1-3; 7 bases are shared with TRBD1. CDR1 is LGHNT, CDR2 FRNRAP, per germline. The length of the CDR3 is 15 residues. Losses at the gene ends were 6 bases for V and 0 bases for J; bases not matched to a gene: 5. The CDR3 protein is CASGPGQISGNTIYF. The DNA of the CDR3 is TGTGCTAGTGGACCGGGACAGATCTCTGGAAACACCATATATTTT.

CDR3 in DNA: TGCGCCAGCAGAGTACTGGTGGACTCCTACGAGCAGTACGTC. The encoded protein is CASRVLVDSYEQYV. This sequence joins TRBV5-1 and TRBJ2-7; D remains ambiguous. The CDR3 covers 14 residues. The V end was cut by 5 bases, the J end by 0 bases, with 12 bases between. CDR1 is SGHRS, CDR2 YFSETQ, per germline.

This chain joins TRBV2 and TRBJ1-1, with 9 bases identical to TRBD1. The length of the CDR3 is 18 residues. Trimming at V came to 6 bases and at J to 0 bases, leaving 14 bases not matched to a gene. The germline gives CDR1 SNHLY, CDR2 FYNNEI. The CDR3 sequence: CASRFRVSGTGMNTEAFF. The CDR3 DNA reads as TGTGCCAGCAGATTTCGGGTATCCGGGACAGGGATGAACACTGAAGCTTTCTTT.